These T cell receptor beta chains were read from a single sample in a study of chemoradiotherapy in HPV16-positive cancers. Generated by immunoSEQ multiplex PCR, the TCRdb table keeps only in-frame clones and is missing some. Of 10,000 to 15,000 clones detected, 70% to 85% appear once; the ten largest clones hold about 1.4%. This material was collected from a patient who underwent chemoradiotherapy. Source of these receptors: a human donor with HPV-associated anogenital cancer. The conserved cysteine and the conserved F or W are not part of the CDR3 here. Fields, in order: CDR3 protein, V gene, clone size. Clone size appears in some rows only: once, few, many, or a class for an expanded clone.

AWSVGTNTEAF	TRBV30	.
ASSPYGKTSTDTQY	TRBV4-1	.
ASSLASATGATDTQY	TRBV7-2	.
ASSATGQGSTAFNTEAF	TRBV9	.
ASSLRTSGRSYNEQF	TRBV5-6	.
ASSDQGRGYGYT	TRBV25-1	few
ASSLGLRGLGPYNEQF	TRBV27	.
ASSLRGLGTGELF	TRBV11-1	.
ASSQVRSLLNEQF	TRBV4-2	.
ASSWLGTGGYEQY	TRBV7-8	.
ASSLGTGTGSEQY	TRBV5-6	once
ASSEGQTSYNEQF	TRBV25-1	.
ASSASFRWPAEQY	TRBV4-3	.
ASSRVSRSDAF	TRBV11-3	.
ASSEFSSGVGNTIY	TRBV7-9	.
ASSLWEGRLDGYT	TRBV27	.
ASSLDGGTEAF	TRBV5-1	.
ASSLATSGEETQY	TRBV7-9	.
ASSSQLTSADEQY	TRBV7-7	.
AAGYEQY	TRBV6-5	once
ASSLVVGIGIIQY	TRBV7-2	.
ASSLAGPRNEKLF	TRBV5-1	.
ASSPRGDYNEQF	TRBV6-4	.
ASSQDPRIETQY	TRBV4-2	few
ASSLAAYEQY	TRBV23-1	.
SVYEGGLNTEAF	TRBV29-1	.
ASSLVGGRNTEAF	TRBV7-9	few
ASAGQGIEAF	TRBV2	once
ASIRGSGGWETQY	TRBV19	.
ASSVSREWDEQF	TRBV9	.
ASSPRGVYNEKLF	TRBV18	.
ASSQEQTGGYGYT	TRBV4-3	few
ASSLRQGAGELF	TRBV25-1	.
ASSLVGSDYEQY	TRBV7-6	once
ASSSRDRGSNEQF	TRBV7-2	.
AWSPGTGYPYGYT	TRBV30	once
ASSPWELRSSYNSPLH	TRBV18	.
ASSLGGDYGYT	TRBV27	few
ASSRTGGSGELF	TRBV19	.
ASSVGVNNKPKNNEQF	TRBV10-2	.
ASSQVNRVDEQF	TRBV14	.
ASSPPGQGAPYEQY	TRBV18	.
ASKSVEDRHEAF	TRBV19	.